This T cell receptor beta chain comes out of a study of Ad26.COV2.S vaccination and SARS-CoV-2 variants. Overall study: The COV1001 Ad26.COV2.S trial arm included the donor.

This CDR3 comprises 17 residues. V was pared by 5 bases and J by 2 bases, with 7 bases of the junction left unmatched. Looked up from germline, CDR1 is SGHTA and CDR2 is FQGTGA. As for treatment: around 19 received Ad26.COV2.S at low or high dose, single or two shots; about 5 received placebo; per-sample allocation not given. Day 63 after the first injection of vaccine or placebo was the sampling time. Adults aged 18-55 years in Boston included the donor. The method was immunoSEQ multiplex PCR; TCRdb's version includes in-frame clones alone and lacks a portion of them. The sample contains some 250,000 clones, over 75% of which appear only once.

This chain connects TRBV7-3 to TRBJ2-3, with TRBD2 matching 13 bases. The starting material was peripheral blood, obtained in a trial of Ad26.COV2.S vaccine versus placebo. This sequence originates from a person aged 18-60 years who received the Ad26.COV2.S COVID-19 vaccine or a placebo. In nucleotides, the CDR3 is TGTGCCAGCAGCCGAACGGGACTAGCGGGATCCACAGATACGCAGTATTTT. Its protein is CASSRTGLAGSTDTQYF.